This TCR beta chain was obtained from a study of cytomegalovirus exposure and HLA in healthy donors. As for this clone: Its specificity is unknown.

The CDR3 length is 11 residues. CDR1 SGHRS and CDR2 YFSETQ come from the germline V gene. With 8 bases removed from V and 7 bases from J, the gap between germline ends came to 10 bases. The repertoire was sequenced with immunoSEQ multiplex PCR; TCRdb's copy has only in-frame clones and lacks some. Among 220,000 or so clones, approximately 90% were seen once, and the ten largest hold about 1%. Study-wide results and caveats: Later, an analysis found that TCR clusters from the first cohort tended to co-occur in the 120 or so validation repertoires. According to the study, about 180 TCR beta chains were cytomegalovirus-associated.

The validation cohort, a group of over a hundred subjects, included the donors and was separate from the approximately 660-subject first cohort. The V call is TRBV5-1, the J call TRBJ2-1; TRBD2 might be the D (5 bases). The clonotype originates from a woman younger than 30 in good health and CMV-seronegative. The specimen was PBMCs. The DNA for the CDR3 is TGCGCCAGTTCCCGGAGGAATGAGCAGTTCTTC. Translating gives CASSRRNEQFF.